This T cell receptor (beta chain) comes out of a study of T cells in narcolepsy. Findings of the study overall: Autoreactive clonotypes reportedly recurred in blood of same and different patients, not controls.

Worth noting for this clone: The antigen remains unidentified.

The CDR3 runs 14 residues. CDR1 is SGDLS, CDR2 YYNGEE, per germline. The V end lost 2 bases, the J end lost 1 base, and 9 bases lay between the germline ends. Sequencing was performed with immunoSEQ multiplex PCR; in TCRdb, only in-frame clones are kept and a portion is missing. The data hold approximately 28,000 clones, with over 65% observed a single time. The rearrangement links TRBV9 to TRBJ1-1; D unclear. Sequencing used memory (CD45RA-) CD4+ T cells from blood. The TCR comes from a human donor in good health. CDR3 DNA sequence: TGTGCCAGCAGCGTGAGTCATTCGAACACTGAAGCTTTCTTT. The encoded protein is CASSVSHSNTEAFF.